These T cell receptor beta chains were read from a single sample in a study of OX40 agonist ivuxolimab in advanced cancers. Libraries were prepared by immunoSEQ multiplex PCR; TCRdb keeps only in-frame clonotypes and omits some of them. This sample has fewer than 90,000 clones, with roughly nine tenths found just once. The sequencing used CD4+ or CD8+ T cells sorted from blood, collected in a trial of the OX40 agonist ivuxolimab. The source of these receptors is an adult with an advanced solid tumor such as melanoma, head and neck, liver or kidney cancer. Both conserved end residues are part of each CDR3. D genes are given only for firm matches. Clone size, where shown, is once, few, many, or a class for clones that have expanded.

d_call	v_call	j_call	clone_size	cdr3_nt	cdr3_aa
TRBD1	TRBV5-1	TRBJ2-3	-	TGCGCCAGCAGCGATGTCCAGGGGGCAGATACGCAGTATTTT	CASSDVQGADTQYF
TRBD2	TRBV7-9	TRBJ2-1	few	TGTGCCAGCAGCTTAACGCTAAGGGCTAGCGGGTCATCCGAGCAGTTCTTC	CASSLTLRASGSSEQFF
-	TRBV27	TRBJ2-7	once	TGTGCCAGCAGCCATATGGAGGACGAGCAGTACTTC	CASSHMEDEQYF
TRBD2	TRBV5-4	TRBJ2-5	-	TGTGCCAGCAGCTTCGGCGGGGGGGCGCATAGGAGAGGTCAAGAGACCCAGTACTTC	CASSFGGGAHRRGQETQYF
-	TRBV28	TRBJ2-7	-	TGTGCCAGCAGTTTGGCCGCCGGGTCGTACGAGCAGTACTTC	CASSLAAGSYEQYF
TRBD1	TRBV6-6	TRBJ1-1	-	TGTGCCAGCAGCCCAGGACAGGGGCTTAAGGACACTGAAGCTTTCTTT	CASSPGQGLKDTEAFF
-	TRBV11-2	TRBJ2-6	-	TGTGCCAGCAGCTTAGCGGGACGGGATCAGACTTTC	CASSLAGRDQTF
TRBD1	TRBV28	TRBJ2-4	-	TGTGCCAGCAGTTTAGGACAGGGGACGTCATTAGCCAAAAACATTCAGTACTTC	CASSLGQGTSLAKNIQYF
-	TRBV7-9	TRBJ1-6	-	TGTGCCAGCAGCCGGGGACCTTCACCCCTCCACTTT	CASSRGPSPLHF
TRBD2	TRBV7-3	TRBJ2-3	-	TGTGCCAGCAGCTTATTCGCTAGCGGGGGGCCCTGGACAGATACGCAGTATTTT	CASSLFASGGPWTDTQYF
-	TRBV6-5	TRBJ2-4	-	TGTGCCAGCAGTAAGGGAGGAGGCAAAAACATTCAGTACTTC	CASSKGGGKNIQYF
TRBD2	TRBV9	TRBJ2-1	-	TGTGCCAGCAGCGTAGATGGTAGCGGGGGACCTGTCTTCTTC	CASSVDGSGGPVFF
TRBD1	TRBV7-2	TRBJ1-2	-	TGTGCCAGCAGCTTAGGGACAGGGCTTGGCTACACCTTC	CASSLGTGLGYTF
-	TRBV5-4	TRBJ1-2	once	TGTGCCAGCAGCTTGGTACTTGGGACAAGAACTAACTATGGCTACACCTTC	CASSLVLGTRTNYGYTF
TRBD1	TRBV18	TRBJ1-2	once	TGTGCCAGCTCACCCTCCGGGACAGGGTATAACTATGGCTACACCTTC	CASSPSGTGYNYGYTF
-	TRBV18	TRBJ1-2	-	TGTGCCAGCTCACCCAGTGCGACCTATGGCTACACCTTC	CASSPSATYGYTF
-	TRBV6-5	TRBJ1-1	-	TGTGCCAGCACCCCGCCCGGACTTAACACTGAAGCTTTCTTT	CASTPPGLNTEAFF